The 22 T cell receptor beta chains in this list originate from one sample, sequenced in a study of blood T cell repertoires in COVID-19. Data came from immunoSEQ multiplex PCR; TCRdb stores just in-frame clones and leaves some out. Among roughly 25,000 clones, about 86% were seen once, and the ten largest hold 5% to 8%. Sequenced: peripheral blood. Every receptor here comes from a man aged 65 to 79 with acute or convalescent COVID-19.

V is TRBV6-6 and J is TRBJ2-4, with 9 bases matching TRBD1. This CDR3 is 16 amino acids long. CDR1 and CDR2 (germline): MNHNY, SVGAGI (reference sequence). Trimming removed 5 bases from V and 6 bases from J; junction bases left unmatched: 11. CDR3 nucleotide sequence: TGTGCCAGCAGTCAACTGGGACAGGGAGGAGGAAACATTCAGTACTTC. Amino acid sequence: CASSQLGQGGGNIQYF.

This chain connects TRBV6-6 to TRBJ2-2; no clear D gene. Germline V lookup: CDR1 MNHNY, CDR2 SVGAGI (reference sequence). The V end lost 6 bases, the J end lost 9 bases, and 8 bases lay between the germline ends. The CDR3 is made up of 11 amino acids. The CDR3 sequence: CASSPQRELFF. The CDR3 DNA is TGTGCCAGCAGCCCCCAAAGGGAGCTGTTTTTT.

V is TRBV9 and J is TRBJ1-1; D unclear. This CDR3 spans 15 amino acids. With 0 bases removed from V and 2 bases from J, the gap between germline ends came to 11 bases. The germline V gene encodes CDR1 SGDLS and CDR2 YYNGEE. This chain's CDR3 is CASSVVPGRNTEAFF. The CDR3 DNA follows: TGTGCCAGCAGCGTAGTCCCCGGTCGCAACACTGAAGCTTTCTTT.

V is TRBV6-5 and J is TRBJ2-5, with D perhaps matching TRBD1 (7 bases). The CDR3 is 16 residues long. Trimming took 2 bases from V and 7 from J, leaving 20 bases between them. Germline CDR1 is MNHEY and CDR2 is SVGAGI. The DNA for the CDR3 is TGTGCCAGCAGTTACGCGCTGACAGGGTTGGGGGGGACCCAGTACTTC. Translated, it gives CASSYALTGLGGTQYF.

The J gene is TRBJ2-1, the V gene TRBV14; D unclear. Trimming removed 4 bases at V and 0 bases at J, with 19 bases between. The CDR3 is 18 amino acids. Germline-derived CDR1 and CDR2 are SGHDN and FVKESK. CDR3 loop: CASSPLPGSTRSYNEQFF. The CDR3 DNA reads as TGTGCCAGCAGCCCTCTCCCGGGTTCTACGCGCTCCTACAATGAGCAGTTCTTC.

This clone was recorded only once. The V and J genes are TRBV9 and TRBJ2-3; possibly TRBD2 for D (5 bases). CDR3 length: 15 residues. Germline CDR1 is SGDLS and CDR2 is YYNGEE. Trimming took off 5 bases at V and 2 bases at J, with 15 bases between the two ends. The DNA for the CDR3 is TGTGCCAGCAGTCCGGGGTGGACCCACACAGATACGCAGTATTTT. Encoded protein: CASSPGWTHTDTQYF.

The table lists this clone with a count of one. This rearrangement joins TRBV19 to TRBJ2-2; D is possibly TRBD2 (6 bases). The V gene's germline CDR1 is LNHDA and CDR2 SQIVND (reference sequence). V lost 7 bases to trimming and J lost 3 bases, with 18 bases between them. The CDR3 is made up of 16 amino acids. The CDR3 coding sequence is TGTGCCAGTAACCCGTTGGGTAGGGAGGACACCGGGGAGCTGTTTTTT. Amino acids: CASNPLGREDTGELFF. The variable domain in full, completed from reference TRBV19 and TRBJ2-2, reads DGGITQSPKYLFRKEGQNVTLSCEQNLNHDAMYWYRQDPGQGLRLIYYSQIVNDFQKGDIAEGYSVSREKKESFPLTVTSAQKNPTAFYLCASNPLGREDTGELFFGEGSRLTVL.

This clone has a single count. The genes are TRBV5-1 and TRBJ2-2; TRBD1 agrees at 7 bases. The CDR3 contains 14 residues. The germline V gene has CDR1 SGHRS and CDR2 YFSETQ. With V trimmed by 3 bases and J by 1 base, 0 bases remained unmatched. CDR3 DNA: TGCGCCAGCAGCTGGACAGGGAACACCGGGGAGCTGTTTTTT. It is translated as CASSWTGNTGELFF.

The chain uses TRBV12-3 or TRBV12-4 and TRBJ1-2; D is unresolved. The V and J ends lost 3 bases and 0 bases respectively, with 2 bases between them. The CDR3 has 12 residues. In nucleotides, the CDR3 is TGTGCCAGCAGTTTCACTAACTATGGCTACACCTTC. This translates into CASSFTNYGYTF.

This chain uses TRBV5-8 with TRBJ2-5; 9 bases align to TRBD1. V was pared by 0 bases and J by 5 bases, with 14 bases of the junction left unmatched. The germline V gene encodes CDR1 SGHTS and CDR2 YDEGEE. There are 18 residues in the CDR3. The CDR3, as DNA: TGTGCCAGCAGCTTGGCCAGGGGCAGTGGACAGGGGCGGGAGACCCAGTACTTC. Translated, it gives CASSLARGSGQGRETQYF.

The rearrangement joins TRBV2 to TRBJ1-5; TRBD1 matches at 9 bases. There are 16 residues in the CDR3. Germline CDR1 SNHLY, CDR2 FYNNEI. J lost 6 bases, V lost 0 bases, and 6 bases had no gene match. CDR3 sequence: CASSEAWGQGFQPQHF. The CDR3 nucleotides are TGTGCCAGCAGTGAAGCGTGGGGACAGGGTTTTCAGCCCCAGCATTTT.

The chain uses TRBV24-1 and TRBJ2-1; 14 bases fit TRBD2. The CDR3 totals 16 residues. The ends lost 5 bases at V and 8 bases at J; junction bases unmatched: 7. Germline loops: CDR1 KGHDR, CDR2 SFDVKD. The chain's CDR3 is CATSGGLAGGRDEQFF. In nucleotides, the CDR3 is TGTGCCACCAGTGGAGGACTAGCGGGGGGAAGAGATGAGCAGTTCTTC.

The chain combines TRBV12-5 with TRBJ2-2, with 12 bases that match TRBD2. Germline CDR1 is LGHNT and CDR2 is FRNRAP. After removal of 7 bases from V and 4 bases from J, the junction contained 4 bases not matched to a gene. This CDR3 is built from 15 residues. CDR3 amino acids: CASVPGLAGTGELFF. CDR3 nucleotides: TGTGCTAGTGTTCCGGGACTAGCGGGCACCGGGGAGCTGTTTTTT.

In its sample, this clone was seen a few times. V is TRBV19 and J is TRBJ1-1; no clear D gene. CDR3 size: 14 residues. The V gene's germline CDR1 is LNHDA and CDR2 SQIVND (reference sequence). V lost 4 bases and J lost 0, with 9 bases in between. The CDR3 nucleotides read TGTGCCAGTAGTAGGGCAAACATGAACACTGAAGCTTTCTTT. It encodes CASSRANMNTEAFF.

The chain is built from TRBV5-6 and TRBJ2-5, with 13 bases that match TRBD2. This CDR3 spans 16 amino acids. Losses at the gene ends were 3 bases for V and 4 bases for J; bases not matched to a gene: 6. The V gene's germline CDR1 is SGHDT and CDR2 YYEEEE. The CDR3 region has the DNA TGTGCCAGCAGCTCCCTACTAGCGGGAGGGCCAGAGACCCAGTACTTC. This encodes CASSSLLAGGPETQYF.

The chain is built from TRBV19 and TRBJ2-6, with 7 positions matching TRBD1. The CDR3 extends over 17 amino acids. The V segment lost 4 bases and the J segment 0 bases; nucleotides outside the gene matches: 6. CDR1 and CDR2 (germline): LNHDA, SQIVND (reference sequence). The CDR3 DNA sequence: TGTGCCAGTAGTAGGGGACAGCTAGGCTCTGGGGCCAACGTCCTGACTTTC. This sequence encodes CASSRGQLGSGANVLTF. Supplemented by reference TRBV19 and TRBJ2-6, the full variable domain reads DGGITQSPKYLFRKEGQNVTLSCEQNLNHDAMYWYRQDPGQGLRLIYYSQIVNDFQKGDIAEGYSVSREKKESFPLTVTSAQKNPTAFYLCASSRGQLGSGANVLTFGAGSRLTVL.

The chain uses TRBV11-2 and TRBJ1-2, with a tentative D call TRBD1 (6 bases). The CDR3 totals 14 residues. V was shortened by 1 base and J by 2 bases, with 8 bases between the two germline ends. Per germline, CDR1 SGHAT and CDR2 FQNNGV. CDR3 nucleotides: TGTGCCAGCAGCTTAGGGGGGCGCAACTATGGCTACACCTTC. Translated, it gives CASSLGGRNYGYTF. Variable domain in full (rest from reference TRBV11-2 and TRBJ1-2): EAGVAQSPRYKIIEKRQSVAFWCNPISGHATLYWYQQILGQGPKLLIQFQNNGVVDDSQLPKDRFSAERLKGVDSTLKIQPAKLEDSAVYLCASSLGGRNYGYTFGSGTRLTVV.

CDR3 DNA sequence: TGTGCCAGCAGTGATCACGGGACAGTCAATGAGCAGTTCTTC. Its protein is CASSDHGTVNEQFF. This chain connects TRBV25-1 to TRBJ2-1; TRBD1 matches 7 bases. V was clipped by 3 bases and J by 6 bases; unmatched bases: 5. This CDR3 region has 14 residues. Germline loops: CDR1 MGHDK, CDR2 SYGVNS.

J is TRBJ1-5 and V is TRBV6-5, with 9 bases matching TRBD1. The CDR3 runs 15 residues. The J segment lost 3 bases and the V segment lost 2 bases, leaving 2 bases of the junction unmatched. The germline V gene encodes CDR1 MNHEY and CDR2 SVGAGI. The CDR3 DNA reads as TGTGCCAGCAGTTACGCACAGGGGGCCAATCAGCCCCAGCATTTT. It translates to CASSYAQGANQPQHF.

This clone was seen once. This chain uses TRBV5-8 with TRBJ2-2; D is possibly TRBD2 (6 bases). V was cut by 2 bases and J by 7 bases, with 12 bases left in between. The CDR3 length is 14 residues. Germline values: CDR1 SGHTS, CDR2 YDEGEE. The CDR3 DNA follows: TGTGCCAGCAGCTTTCGGGGGTTAGGCGGGGAGCTGTTTTTT. This gives the protein CASSFRGLGGELFF.

The chain links TRBV7-6 to TRBJ2-3; perhaps TRBD2 as D (5 bases). The CDR3 covers 13 residues. The V gene's germline CDR1 is SGHVS and CDR2 FNYEAQ. Trimming pared 4 bases from V and 7 bases from J, leaving 12 bases between. CDR3 protein: CASSSKEGNTQYF. CDR3 nucleotide sequence: TGTGCCAGCAGCTCAAAAGAGGGAAATACGCAGTATTTT.

The chain uses TRBV2 and TRBJ1-1; maybe TRBD1 (5 bases). The length of the CDR3 is 13 residues. Trimming took 4 bases from V and 6 from J, leaving 12 bases between them. The germline V gene encodes CDR1 SNHLY and CDR2 FYNNEI. Written as DNA, the CDR3 is TGTGCCAGCAGTGTGGGGCGGGACTCTGAAGCTTTCTTT. Translation gives CASSVGRDSEAFF. The full variable domain, with the rest looked up from reference TRBV2 and TRBJ1-1, is EPEVTQTPSHQVTQMGQEVILRCVPISNHLYFYWYRQILGQKVEFLVSFYNNEISEKSEIFDDQFSVERPDGSNFTLKIRSTKLEDSAMYFCASSVGRDSEAFFGQGTRLTVV.